Below are 26 T cell receptor beta chains sequenced from a single sample in a study of blood T cell repertoires in COVID-19. The data were produced by immunoSEQ multiplex PCR, yet TCRdb's version contains in-frame clones alone and is incomplete. The table shows under 200,000 clones, with 84% occurring only once. Sequenced input: peripheral blood. The receptors stem from a man in his late teens or twenties with active or convalescent COVID-19.

This clone was counted once. The rearrangement joins TRBV18 to TRBJ2-7; D unclear. Between the trimmed V and J ends, which lost 4 bases and 2 bases, there was a span of 9 bases. The CDR3 contains 13 residues. CDR1 is KGHSH and CDR2 is LQKENI in the germline V gene. CDR3: CASSRGSAYEQYF. CDR3 nucleotide sequence: TGTGCCAGCTCACGAGGCAGTGCCTACGAGCAGTACTTC.

This clone has a single count. The V call is TRBV4-3, the J call TRBJ2-5; 10 bases align to TRBD2. J lost 4 bases, V lost 0 bases, and 8 bases had no gene match. The V gene's germline CDR1 is LGHNA and CDR2 YSLEER. This CDR3 has 17 amino acids. The chain's CDR3 is CASSQDILAGEGETQYF. DNA for the CDR3: TGCGCCAGCAGCCAAGATATCCTAGCGGGAGAAGGAGAGACCCAGTACTTC.

V gene TRBV4-2 combines with J gene TRBJ2-7; D gene unclear. The V end lost 0 bases, the J end lost 3 bases, and 9 bases lay between the germline ends. CDR3 length: 14 amino acids. Germline V gives CDR1 LGHNA, CDR2 YNFKEQ. DNA for the CDR3: TGTGCCAGCAGCCAAGAGGGCAGCCACTACGAGCAGTACTTC. It yields the protein CASSQEGSHYEQYF.

The V call is TRBV3-1 (or the pseudogene TRBV3-2), the J call TRBJ2-5, with 12 nucleotides matching TRBD2. There are 16 residues in the CDR3. V shed 2 bases, J shed 1 base, and the junction held 2 bases outside the gene matches. Germline lookup yields CDR1 LGHDT and CDR2 YNNKEL (reference sequence). The CDR3 sequence: CASSQLTSGGQETQYF. The CDR3 DNA sequence: TGTGCCAGCAGCCAATTGACTAGCGGGGGCCAAGAGACCCAGTACTTC.

The chain has TRBV5-1 and TRBJ1-6; weak D call: TRBD1 (6 bases). The germline V gene encodes CDR1 SGHRS and CDR2 YFSETQ. Trimming took 3 bases from V and 6 from J, leaving 16 bases between them. The CDR3 consists of 16 residues. Written as DNA, the CDR3 is TGCGCCAGCAGCTCAGGGGAGACAGGTTTTAATTCACCCCTCCACTTT. Translated, it gives CASSSGETGFNSPLHF.

The rearrangement joins TRBV6-2 or TRBV6-3 to TRBJ1-5, with D perhaps TRBD1 (5 bases). Germline lookup yields CDR1 MNHEY and CDR2 SVGEGT. The V and J ends lost 4 bases and 5 bases respectively, with 6 bases between them. The CDR3 runs to 12 residues. The CDR3 loop reads CASSWGDQPQHF. The CDR3 DNA reads TGTGCCAGCAGTTGGGGGGATCAGCCCCAGCATTTT.

The chain combines TRBV5-6 with TRBJ1-6; D may be TRBD1 (5 bases). Per the germline V gene, CDR1 is SGHDT and CDR2 is YYEEEE. The CDR3 is 16 amino acids. V was trimmed by 3 bases and J by 0 bases, leaving 10 bases between them. The CDR3 spells CASSSRASSYNSPLHF. CDR3 DNA: TGTGCCAGCAGCTCCAGGGCGAGCTCCTATAATTCACCCCTCCACTTT.

This rearrangement joins TRBV14 to TRBJ1-3; maybe TRBD1 (5 bases). CDR1 is SGHDN, CDR2 FVKESK, per germline. V was clipped by 4 bases and J by 0 bases, with 10 bases between them. CDR3 length equals 15 residues. CDR3 amino acids: CASSLRGSSGNTIYF. As DNA, the CDR3 is TGTGCCAGCAGCCTCCGGGGGAGCTCTGGAAACACCATATATTTT.

The V and J genes are TRBV7-8 and TRBJ2-7; D gene uncertain. V was trimmed by 2 bases and J by 2 bases, leaving 4 bases between them. CDR1 and CDR2 from the germline V gene are SGHVS and FQNEAQ. The CDR3 extends over 12 amino acids. This CDR3 reads CASSLTPYEQYF. CDR3 sequence (DNA): TGTGCCAGCAGCTTAACTCCCTACGAGCAGTACTTC. Combining the CDR3 with reference TRBV7-8 and TRBJ2-7 gives the whole variable domain GAGVSQSPRYKVAKRGQDVALRCDPISGHVSLFWYQQALGQGPEFLTYFQNEAQLDKSGLPSDRFFAERPEGSVSTLKIQRTQQEDSAVYLCASSLTPYEQYFGPGTRLTVT.

In this sample, this clone turned up a few times. The chain combines TRBV27 with TRBJ1-6; D may be TRBD1 (6 bases). The V and J ends lost 5 bases and 10 bases respectively, with 18 bases between them. Germline lookup yields CDR1 MNHEY and CDR2 SMNVEV (reference sequence). The CDR3 loop spans 15 amino acids. CDR3 nucleotide sequence: TGTGCCAGCAGTACACAGGGTATTGCAGGGTCACCCCTCCACTTT. Its translation is CASSTQGIAGSPLHF.

The chain recombines TRBV10-3 with TRBJ1-2; a weak D match, TRBD1 (5 bases). Germline loops: CDR1 ENHRY, CDR2 SYGVKD. Trimming shortened V by 8 bases and J by 1 base, and 11 bases separated the two germline ends. The CDR3 extends over 13 amino acids. The CDR3 loop reads CAIYSGGNYGYTF. The CDR3 DNA follows: TGTGCCATCTATTCCGGGGGTAACTATGGCTACACCTTC.

The chain recombines TRBV7-9 with TRBJ1-2; 7 bases line up with TRBD1. Trimming at V came to 5 bases and at J to 4 bases, leaving 7 bases not matched to a gene. Germline V lookup: CDR1 SEHNR, CDR2 FQNEAQ (reference sequence). The CDR3 covers 14 residues. The CDR3 is CASSRHRDSYGYTF. The DNA of the CDR3 is TGTGCCAGCAGCCGACACCGGGACAGCTATGGCTACACCTTC.

The chain carries TRBV11-2 and TRBJ1-3; TRBD1 agrees at 9 bases. Per the germline V gene, CDR1 is SGHAT and CDR2 is FQNNGV. V shed 5 bases, J shed 3 bases, and the junction held 8 bases outside the gene matches. This CDR3 contains 16 residues. The CDR3 DNA is TGTGCCAGCAGCCCGCAGACAGGGGGGCATGGAAACACCATATATTTT. Encoded protein: CASSPQTGGHGNTIYF. The whole variable domain, filled in from reference TRBV11-2 and TRBJ1-3, reads EAGVAQSPRYKIIEKRQSVAFWCNPISGHATLYWYQQILGQGPKLLIQFQNNGVVDDSQLPKDRFSAERLKGVDSTLKIQPAKLEDSAVYLCASSPQTGGHGNTIYFGEGSWLTVV.

The chain couples TRBV18 to TRBJ2-3, with D hard to call. CDR1 is KGHSH and CDR2 is LQKENI in the germline V gene. The V gene lost 8 bases and the J gene lost 5 bases, with 17 bases spanning the gap. The CDR3 is 14 residues long. The CDR3 DNA is TGTGCCAGCCCTCGAGGAACGGGTGGAGATACGCAGTATTTT. It translates to CASPRGTGGDTQYF.

Comments on this clone: At one of its ends the junction is not consistent with the germline gene, which may arise from a read error. This chain uses TRBV3-1 (or the pseudogene TRBV3-2) with TRBJ1-1, with D possibly TRBD1 on 6 matching bases. Germline CDR1 and CDR2: LGHDT and YNNKEL (reference sequence). The CDR3 sequence is 12 residues long. In DNA, the CDR3 is TGTGCCAGCAGCCAAAACAGGGCTGAAACTTTCTTT. Translated: CASSQNRAETFF.

This chain joins TRBV3-1 (or the pseudogene TRBV3-2) and TRBJ2-1, with 7 bases identical to TRBD2. The germline gives CDR1 LGHDT, CDR2 YNNKEL (reference sequence). This CDR3 has 17 amino acids. V shed 0 bases, J shed 5 bases, and the junction held 10 bases outside the gene matches. CDR3 loop: CASSQDGGTFQNNEQFF. As DNA, the CDR3 is TGTGCCAGCAGCCAAGACGGGGGGACCTTCCAAAACAATGAGCAGTTCTTC.

V gene TRBV6-5 combines with J gene TRBJ2-3; possibly TRBD2 for D (6 bases). Per the germline V gene, CDR1 is MNHEY and CDR2 is SVGAGI. Deletions cut 7 bases from V and 1 base from J, with 12 bases between. This CDR3 has 14 amino acids. CDR3 region: CASTVQRGTDTQYF. CDR3 nucleotide sequence: TGTGCCAGCACGGTTCAGCGGGGCACAGATACGCAGTATTTT.

CDR3 sequence reads: CASSPEVSNGYTF. CDR3 coding DNA: TGTGCCAGCTCACCGGAGGTTTCTAATGGCTACACCTTC. The chain uses TRBV18 and TRBJ1-2; no firm D call. The CDR3 length is 13 residues. The V gene lost 3 bases and the J gene lost 6 bases, with 11 bases spanning the gap. Germline V gives CDR1 KGHSH, CDR2 LQKENI.

The rearrangement joins TRBV6-6 to TRBJ2-1, with D possibly matching TRBD1 (6 bases). CDR1 is MNHNY, CDR2 SVGAGI, per germline (reference sequence). The V and J ends lost 7 bases and 5 bases respectively, with 12 bases between them. This CDR3 has 13 residues. This CDR3 is CASTNRVNNEQFF. CDR3 bases: TGTGCCAGCACTAACAGGGTTAACAATGAGCAGTTCTTC.

This sequence joins TRBV5-6 and TRBJ2-5, with D perhaps TRBD1 (6 bases). Germline CDR1 reads SGHDT; CDR2 reads YYEEEE. Trimming cost V 2 bases and J 4 bases, with 12 bases left between them. The CDR3 loop spans 14 amino acids. The CDR3 sequence is CASSFRVGGETQYF. The DNA of the CDR3 is TGTGCCAGCAGCTTCAGGGTAGGGGGAGAGACCCAGTACTTC.

In this sample, this clone turned up a few times. The rearrangement joins TRBV12-3 or TRBV12-4 to TRBJ1-6, with D unclear. Trimming cost V 3 bases and J 7 bases, with 7 bases left between them. The CDR3 is 13 residues long. The CDR3 DNA follows: TGTGCCAGCAGTTTCGGGAGGAATTCACCCCTCCACTTT. Residues: CASSFGRNSPLHF.

The V gene is TRBV7-2, the J gene TRBJ2-1; D is possibly TRBD2 (7 bases). V was clipped by 0 bases and J by 3 bases, with 12 bases between them. Per the germline V gene, CDR1 is SGHTA and CDR2 is FQGNSA. This CDR3 contains 16 residues. CDR3 protein: CASSLAGGLGYNEQFF. The CDR3 region has the DNA TGTGCCAGCAGCTTAGCGGGGGGGCTGGGCTACAATGAGCAGTTCTTC.

This clone was recorded many times. The rearrangement links TRBV27 to TRBJ1-1; D unclear. Trimming left V 2 bases short and J 2 bases short, with 6 bases between. Germline V CDR1 and CDR2: MNHEY, SMNVEV (reference sequence). The CDR3 covers 13 residues. CDR3: CASSLTVNTEAFF. In DNA form, the CDR3 reads TGTGCCAGCAGTTTAACAGTCAACACTGAAGCTTTCTTT.

The genes are TRBV9 and TRBJ2-1; 7 positions agree with TRBD2. CDR3 length: 15 residues. V lost 3 bases to trimming and J lost 4 bases; unmatched junction nucleotides: 7. The germline gives CDR1 SGDLS, CDR2 YYNGEE. The CDR3 protein is CASSGAPGGYNEQFF. CDR3 in DNA: TGTGCCAGCAGCGGAGCCCCGGGGGGTTACAATGAGCAGTTCTTC.

This clone was found once. This chain joins TRBV7-8 and TRBJ2-2; D is perhaps TRBD2 (7 bases). CDR3 length equals 17 residues. V lost 2 bases and J 4 bases, leaving 17 bases between the germline ends. The germline gives CDR1 SGHVS, CDR2 FQNEAQ. CDR3 DNA sequence: TGTGCCAGCAGCTTAAGAGGGGGGGCCTTTGGCACCGGGGAGCTGTTTTTT. Translation: CASSLRGGAFGTGELFF.

The chain has TRBV3-1 (or the pseudogene TRBV3-2) and TRBJ1-2; a weak D match, TRBD1 (6 bases). From germline, CDR1 is LGHDT and CDR2 YNNKEL (reference sequence). The germline V and J ends were trimmed by 3 bases and 6 bases, with 17 bases remaining between them. The CDR3 covers 15 residues. The CDR3 here is CASSQDIQGRHGYTF. The CDR3 nucleotides are TGTGCCAGCAGCCAGGACATACAGGGTCGCCATGGCTACACCTTC.